This entry concerns a single T cell receptor beta chain. The antigen is not known. Time point given: persistent/refractory GD, antithyroid drugs over 5 years with positive TRAb. PBMCs provided the RNA from which the TCR library was made. Germline V gene lookup returns CDR1 SGHTA and CDR2 FQGTGA. CDR3 length equals 13 residues. V lost 4 bases, J lost 12 bases, and 16 bases lay in between. Arm-PCR with iRepertoire HTBI primers amplified the CDR3 regions for these TCR beta libraries. TCRdb used MiXCR to reprocess the multiplex PCR reads, holding one entry per CDR3 protein. The sample has 700,000 or so distinct CDR3 sequences, approximately 29% seen once. This record belongs to a study of regulatory T cells in long-lasting Graves disease. The study, taken as a whole, reports: New patients shared 1,000 or so public clonotypes, and persistent patients shared more, with under 3,500.

This TCR came from a female donor with Graves disease. The sequences come from peripheral blood mononuclear cells (PBMCs), collected when the disease was refractory, from a patient treated with antithyroid drugs. V is TRBV7-3 and J is TRBJ2-1, with D perhaps assigned TRBD1 or TRBD2 (5 bases each). The CDR3 loop is CASSSDHGTWQFF. The CDR3 region has the DNA TGTGCCAGCAGCTCGGACCACGGGACGTGGCAGTTCTTC.